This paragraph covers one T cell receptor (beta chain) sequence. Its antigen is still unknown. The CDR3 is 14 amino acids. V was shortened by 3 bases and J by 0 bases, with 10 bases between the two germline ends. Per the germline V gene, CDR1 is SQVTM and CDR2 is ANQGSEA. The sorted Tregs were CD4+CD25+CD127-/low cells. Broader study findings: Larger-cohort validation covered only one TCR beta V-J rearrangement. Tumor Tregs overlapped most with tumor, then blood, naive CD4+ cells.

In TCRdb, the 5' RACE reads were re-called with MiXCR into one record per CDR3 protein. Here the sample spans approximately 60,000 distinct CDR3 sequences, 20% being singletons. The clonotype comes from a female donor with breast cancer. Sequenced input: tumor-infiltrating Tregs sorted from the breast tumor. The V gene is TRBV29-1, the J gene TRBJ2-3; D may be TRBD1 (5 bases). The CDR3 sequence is CSVELGDSTDTQYF. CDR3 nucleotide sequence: TGCAGCGTTGAGTTAGGGGATAGCACAGATACGCAGTATTTT.